One T cell receptor beta chain is described in this entry. Antigen unknown. CDR3 length: 14 amino acids. The junction had 3 bases not matched to a gene; V was cut back by 4 bases and J by 5 bases. Germline CDR1 SGHVS, CDR2 FNYEAQ. The data are from a study of cytomegalovirus exposure and HLA in healthy donors. The PCR had 60 Vbeta and 13 Jbeta primers. TCRdb keeps only in-frame clones here, not all; method: immunoSEQ multiplex PCR. The sample includes about 150,000 clones, around 79% of them seen just once. Findings and limits, study-wide: Despite most TCR sequences being rare, some public TCRs occurred in many donors.

The sequence came from a man younger than 30 in good health and CMV-seronegative. The J gene is TRBJ1-4, the V gene TRBV7-6; 8 bases are a match to TRBD1. Sample: PBMCs. CDR3 amino acids: CASSYGQGNEKLFF. The CDR3 nucleotides are TGTGCCAGCAGCTACGGACAGGGAAATGAAAAACTGTTTTTT. Full variable domain (remainder filled in from reference TRBV7-6 and TRBJ1-4): GAGVSQSPRYKVTKRGQDVALRCDPISGHVSLYWYRQALGQGPEFLTYFNYEAQQDKSGLPNDRFSAERPEGSISTLTIQRTEQRDSAMYRCASSYGQGNEKLFFGSGTQLSVL.